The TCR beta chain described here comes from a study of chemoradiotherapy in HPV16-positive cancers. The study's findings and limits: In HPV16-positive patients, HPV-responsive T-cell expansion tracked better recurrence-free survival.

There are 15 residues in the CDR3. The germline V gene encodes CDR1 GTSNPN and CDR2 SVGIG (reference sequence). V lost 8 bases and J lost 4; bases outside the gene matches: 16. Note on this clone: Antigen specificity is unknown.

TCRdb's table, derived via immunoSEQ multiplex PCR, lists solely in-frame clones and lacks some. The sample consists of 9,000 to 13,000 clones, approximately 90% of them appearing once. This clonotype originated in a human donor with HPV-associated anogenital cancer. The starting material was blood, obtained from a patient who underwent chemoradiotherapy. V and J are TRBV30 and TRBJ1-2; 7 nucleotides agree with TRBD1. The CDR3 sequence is CAGRQGPGRSYGYTF. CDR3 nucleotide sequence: TGTGCCGGTAGACAGGGCCCGGGGCGGAGCTATGGCTACACCTTC.